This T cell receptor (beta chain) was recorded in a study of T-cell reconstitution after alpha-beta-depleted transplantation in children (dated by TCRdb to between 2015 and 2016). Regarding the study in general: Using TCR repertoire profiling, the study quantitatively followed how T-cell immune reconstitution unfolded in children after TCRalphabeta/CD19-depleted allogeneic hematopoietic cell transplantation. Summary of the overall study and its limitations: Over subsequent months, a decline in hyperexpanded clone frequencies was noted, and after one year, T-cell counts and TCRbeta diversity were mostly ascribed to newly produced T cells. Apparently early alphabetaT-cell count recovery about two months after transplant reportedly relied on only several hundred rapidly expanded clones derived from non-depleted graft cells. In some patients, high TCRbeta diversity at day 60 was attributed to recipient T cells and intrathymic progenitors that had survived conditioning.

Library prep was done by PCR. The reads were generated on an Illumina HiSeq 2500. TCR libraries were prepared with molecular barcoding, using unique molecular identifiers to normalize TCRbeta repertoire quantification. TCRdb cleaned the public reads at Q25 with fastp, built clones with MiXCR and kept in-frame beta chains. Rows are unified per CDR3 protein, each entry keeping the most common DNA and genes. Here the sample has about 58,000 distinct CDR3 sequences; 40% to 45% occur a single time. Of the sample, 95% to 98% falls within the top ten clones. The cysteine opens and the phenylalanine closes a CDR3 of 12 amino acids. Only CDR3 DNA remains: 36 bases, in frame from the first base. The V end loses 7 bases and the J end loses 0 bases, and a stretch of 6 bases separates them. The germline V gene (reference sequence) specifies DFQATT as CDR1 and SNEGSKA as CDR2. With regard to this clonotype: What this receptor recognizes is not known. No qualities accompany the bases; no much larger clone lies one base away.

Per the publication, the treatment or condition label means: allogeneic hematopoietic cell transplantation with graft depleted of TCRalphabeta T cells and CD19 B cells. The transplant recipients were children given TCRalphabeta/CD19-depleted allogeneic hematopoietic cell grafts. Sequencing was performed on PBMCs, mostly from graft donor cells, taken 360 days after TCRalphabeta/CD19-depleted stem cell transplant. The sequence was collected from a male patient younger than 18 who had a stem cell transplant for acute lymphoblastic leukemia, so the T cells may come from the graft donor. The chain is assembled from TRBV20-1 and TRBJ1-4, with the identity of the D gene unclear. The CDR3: CSVRSTNEKLFF. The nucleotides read TGCAGTGTTAGGTCAACTAATGAAAAACTGTTTTTT.